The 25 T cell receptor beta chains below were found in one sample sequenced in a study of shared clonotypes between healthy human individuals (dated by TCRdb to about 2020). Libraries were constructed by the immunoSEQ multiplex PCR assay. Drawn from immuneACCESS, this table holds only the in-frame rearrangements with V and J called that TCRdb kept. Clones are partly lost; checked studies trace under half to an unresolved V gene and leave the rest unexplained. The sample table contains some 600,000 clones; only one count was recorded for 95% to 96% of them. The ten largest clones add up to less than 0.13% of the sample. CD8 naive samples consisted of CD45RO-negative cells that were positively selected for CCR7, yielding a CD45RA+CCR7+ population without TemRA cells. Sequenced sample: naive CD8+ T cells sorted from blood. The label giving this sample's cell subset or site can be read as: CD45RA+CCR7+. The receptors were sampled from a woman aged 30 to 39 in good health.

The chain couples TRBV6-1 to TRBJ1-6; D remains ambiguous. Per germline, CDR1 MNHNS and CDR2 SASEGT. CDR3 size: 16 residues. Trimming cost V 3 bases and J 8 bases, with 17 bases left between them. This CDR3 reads CASSEWTVSFDSPLHF. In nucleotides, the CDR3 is TGTGCCAGCAGTGAGTGGACCGTTTCGTTCGATTCACCCCTCCACTTT.

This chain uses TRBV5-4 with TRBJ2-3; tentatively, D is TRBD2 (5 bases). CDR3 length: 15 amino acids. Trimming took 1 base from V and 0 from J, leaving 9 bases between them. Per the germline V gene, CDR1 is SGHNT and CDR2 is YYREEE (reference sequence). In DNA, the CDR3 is TGTGCCAGCAGCTTGACTAGATCTAGCACAGATACGCAGTATTTT. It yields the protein CASSLTRSSTDTQYF.

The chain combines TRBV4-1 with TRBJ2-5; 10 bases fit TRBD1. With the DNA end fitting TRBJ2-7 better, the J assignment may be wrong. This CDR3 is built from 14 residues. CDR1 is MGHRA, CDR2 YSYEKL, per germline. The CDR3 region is CASSPGTGEYEQYF. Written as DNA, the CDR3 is TGCGCCAGCAGCCCAGGGACAGGGGAATACGAGCAGTACTTC.

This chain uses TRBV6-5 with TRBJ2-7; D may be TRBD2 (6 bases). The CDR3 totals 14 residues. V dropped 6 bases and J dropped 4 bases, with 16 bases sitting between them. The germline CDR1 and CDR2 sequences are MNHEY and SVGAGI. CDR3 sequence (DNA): TGTGCCAGCAGCGTAGCGGTCCAAAGGTACGAGCAGTACTTC. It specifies CASSVAVQRYEQYF.

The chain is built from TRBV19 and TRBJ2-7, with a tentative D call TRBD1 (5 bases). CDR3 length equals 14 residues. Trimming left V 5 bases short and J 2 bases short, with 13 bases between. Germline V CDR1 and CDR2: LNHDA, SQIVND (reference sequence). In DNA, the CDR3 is TGTGCCAGTAGTGCGGCCCTAGGGGCCTACGAGCAGTACTTC. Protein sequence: CASSAALGAYEQYF.

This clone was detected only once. CDR3 sequence: CASSVGDRNSYGYTF. As DNA, the CDR3 is TGTGCCAGCAGCGTAGGGGACAGAAACTCCTATGGCTACACCTTC. The chain couples TRBV9 to TRBJ1-2; TRBD1 agrees at 7 bases. The CDR3 has 15 amino acids. V lost 0 bases to trimming and J lost 4 bases; unmatched junction nucleotides: 6. Per the germline V gene, CDR1 is SGDLS and CDR2 is YYNGEE. Supplemented by reference TRBV9 and TRBJ1-2, the full variable domain reads DSGVTQTPKHLITATGQRVTLRCSPRSGDLSVYWYQQSLDQGLQFLIQYYNGEERAKGNILERFSAQQFPDLHSELNLSSLELGDSALYFCASSVGDRNSYGYTFGSGTRLTVV.

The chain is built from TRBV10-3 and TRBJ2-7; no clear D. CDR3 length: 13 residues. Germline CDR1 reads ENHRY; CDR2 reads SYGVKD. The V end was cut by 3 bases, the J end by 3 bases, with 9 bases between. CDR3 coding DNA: TGTGCCATCAGTGATAGGACGGACTACGAGCAGTACTTC. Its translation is CAISDRTDYEQYF.

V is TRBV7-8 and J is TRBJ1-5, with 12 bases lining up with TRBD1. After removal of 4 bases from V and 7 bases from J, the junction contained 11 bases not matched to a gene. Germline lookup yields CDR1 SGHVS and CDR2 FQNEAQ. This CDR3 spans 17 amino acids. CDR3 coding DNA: TGTGCCAGCAGCTCACCGGGACAGGGGGCTATAAACCAGCCCCAGCATTTT. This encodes CASSSPGQGAINQPQHF. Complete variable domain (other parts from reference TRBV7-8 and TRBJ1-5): GAGVSQSPRYKVAKRGQDVALRCDPISGHVSLFWYQQALGQGPEFLTYFQNEAQLDKSGLPSDRFFAERPEGSVSTLKIQRTQQEDSAVYLCASSSPGQGAINQPQHFGDGTRLSIL.

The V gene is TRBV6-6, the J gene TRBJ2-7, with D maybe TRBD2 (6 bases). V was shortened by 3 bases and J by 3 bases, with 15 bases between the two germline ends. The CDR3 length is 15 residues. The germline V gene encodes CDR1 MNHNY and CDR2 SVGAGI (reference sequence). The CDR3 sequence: CASSYTGDGVYEQYF. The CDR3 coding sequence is TGTGCCAGCAGTTATACGGGGGACGGAGTCTACGAGCAGTACTTC.

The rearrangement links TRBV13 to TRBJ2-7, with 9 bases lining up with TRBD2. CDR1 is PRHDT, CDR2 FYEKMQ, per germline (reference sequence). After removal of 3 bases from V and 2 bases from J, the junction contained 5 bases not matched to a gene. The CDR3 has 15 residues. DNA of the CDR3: TGTGCCAGCAGCTTGGGGACTAGCAGCCCCTACGAGCAGTACTTC. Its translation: CASSLGTSSPYEQYF.

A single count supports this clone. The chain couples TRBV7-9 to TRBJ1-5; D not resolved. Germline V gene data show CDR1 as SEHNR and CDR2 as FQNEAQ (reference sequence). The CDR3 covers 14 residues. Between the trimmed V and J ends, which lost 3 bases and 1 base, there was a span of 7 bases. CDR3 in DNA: TGTGCCAGCAGCTTGACATACAGCAATCAGCCCCAGCATTTT. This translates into CASSLTYSNQPQHF.

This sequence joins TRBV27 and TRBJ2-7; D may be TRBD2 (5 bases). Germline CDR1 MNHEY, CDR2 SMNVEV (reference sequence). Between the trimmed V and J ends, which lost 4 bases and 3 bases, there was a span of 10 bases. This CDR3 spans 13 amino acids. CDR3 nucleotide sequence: TGTGCCAGCAGTTCTCGGGGTCTCTACGAGCAGTACTTC. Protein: CASSSRGLYEQYF.

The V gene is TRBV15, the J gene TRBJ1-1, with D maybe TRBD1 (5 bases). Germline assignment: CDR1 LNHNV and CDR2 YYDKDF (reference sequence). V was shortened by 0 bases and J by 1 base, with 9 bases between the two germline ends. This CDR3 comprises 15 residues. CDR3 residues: CATSREGVTNTEAFF. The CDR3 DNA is TGTGCCACCAGCAGAGAAGGGGTTACGAACACTGAAGCTTTCTTT.

CDR3 protein: CASTAAVSGATEAFF. DNA of the CDR3: TGTGCCAGTACCGCAGCGGTGTCGGGGGCTACTGAAGCTTTCTTT. The gene calls are TRBV19 and TRBJ1-1, with D maybe TRBD1 (6 bases). Germline V gene data show CDR1 as LNHDA and CDR2 as SQIVND (reference sequence). The V end lost 7 bases, the J end lost 5 bases, and 20 bases lay between the germline ends. The CDR3 sequence is 15 residues long.

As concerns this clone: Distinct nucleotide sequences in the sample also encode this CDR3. The CDR3 protein is CSVEDSYEQYF. CDR3 nucleotide sequence: TGCAGCGTTGAAGACAGCTACGAGCAGTACTTC. This sequence joins TRBV29-1 and TRBJ2-5, with D unresolved. The J call is in doubt because the DNA end fits TRBJ2-7 better. The CDR3 is made up of 11 amino acids. Germline-derived CDR1 and CDR2 are SQVTM and ANQGSEA.

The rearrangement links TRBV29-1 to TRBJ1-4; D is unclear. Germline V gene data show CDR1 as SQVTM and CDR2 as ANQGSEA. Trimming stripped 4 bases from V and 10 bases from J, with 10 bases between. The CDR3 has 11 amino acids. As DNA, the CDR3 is TGCAGCGTTGTGGCCCTGGGAAAACTGTTTTTT. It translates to CSVVALGKLFF. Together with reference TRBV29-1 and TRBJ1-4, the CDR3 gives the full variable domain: SAVISQKPSRDICQRGTSLTIQCQVDSQVTMMFWYRQQPGQSLTLIATANQGSEATYESGFVIDKFPISRPNLTFSTLTVSNMSPEDSSIYLCSVVALGKLFFGSGTQLSVL.

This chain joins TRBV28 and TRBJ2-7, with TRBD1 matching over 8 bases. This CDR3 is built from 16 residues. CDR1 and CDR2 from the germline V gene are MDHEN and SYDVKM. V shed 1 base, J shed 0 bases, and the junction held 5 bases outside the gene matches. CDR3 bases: TGTGCCAGCAGTTTATCCCAGGGGGCCCCCTCCTACGAGCAGTACTTC. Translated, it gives CASSLSQGAPSYEQYF. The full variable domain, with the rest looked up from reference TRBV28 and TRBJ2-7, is DVKVTQSSRYLVKRTGEKVFLECVQDMDHENMFWYRQDPGLGLRLIYFSYDVKMKEKGDIPEGYSVSREKKERFSLILESASTNQTSMYLCASSLSQGAPSYEQYFGPGTRLTVT.

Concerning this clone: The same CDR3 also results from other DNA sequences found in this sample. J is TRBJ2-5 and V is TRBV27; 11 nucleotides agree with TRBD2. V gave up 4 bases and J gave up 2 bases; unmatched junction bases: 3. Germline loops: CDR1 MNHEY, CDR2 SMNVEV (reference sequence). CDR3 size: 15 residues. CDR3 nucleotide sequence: TGTGCCAGCAGTTCGGGGACTAGCGGACAAGAGACCCAGTACTTC. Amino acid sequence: CASSSGTSGQETQYF.

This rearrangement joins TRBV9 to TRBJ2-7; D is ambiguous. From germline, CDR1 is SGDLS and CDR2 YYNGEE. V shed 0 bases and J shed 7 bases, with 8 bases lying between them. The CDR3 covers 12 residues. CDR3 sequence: CASSVGGREQYF. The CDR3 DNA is TGTGCCAGCAGCGTAGGAGGAAGGGAGCAGTACTTC. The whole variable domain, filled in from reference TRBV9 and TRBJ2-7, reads DSGVTQTPKHLITATGQRVTLRCSPRSGDLSVYWYQQSLDQGLQFLIQYYNGEERAKGNILERFSAQQFPDLHSELNLSSLELGDSALYFCASSVGGREQYFGPGTRLTVT.

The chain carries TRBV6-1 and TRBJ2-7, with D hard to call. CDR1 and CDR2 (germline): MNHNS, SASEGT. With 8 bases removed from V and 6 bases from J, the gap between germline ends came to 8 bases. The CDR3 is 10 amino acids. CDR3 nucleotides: TGTGCCAGCGCTGGGCTCGAGCAGTACTTC. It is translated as CASAGLEQYF.

The CDR3 DNA sequence: TGTGCCAGCAGTACCTCCAGGGAGGGAAACACTGAAGCTTTCTTT. It specifies CASSTSREGNTEAFF. V is TRBV27 and J is TRBJ1-1; possible D gene TRBD1, 5 bases. Trimming cost V 5 bases and J 2 bases, with 15 bases left between them. Germline CDR1 is MNHEY and CDR2 is SMNVEV (reference sequence). The CDR3 spans 15 residues.

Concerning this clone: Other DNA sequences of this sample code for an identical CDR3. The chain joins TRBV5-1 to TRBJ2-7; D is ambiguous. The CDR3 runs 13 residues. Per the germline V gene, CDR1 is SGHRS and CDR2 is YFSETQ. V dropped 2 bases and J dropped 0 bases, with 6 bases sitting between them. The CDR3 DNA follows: TGCGCCAGCAGCTTCGGCAGCTCCTACGAGCAGTACTTC. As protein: CASSFGSSYEQYF.

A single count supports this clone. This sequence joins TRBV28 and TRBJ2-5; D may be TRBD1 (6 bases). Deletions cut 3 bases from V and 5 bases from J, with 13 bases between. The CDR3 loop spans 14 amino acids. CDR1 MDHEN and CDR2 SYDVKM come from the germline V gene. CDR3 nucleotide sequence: TGTGCCAGCAGTTTTGAGGGGGTCGACGAGACCCAGTACTTC. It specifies CASSFEGVDETQYF.

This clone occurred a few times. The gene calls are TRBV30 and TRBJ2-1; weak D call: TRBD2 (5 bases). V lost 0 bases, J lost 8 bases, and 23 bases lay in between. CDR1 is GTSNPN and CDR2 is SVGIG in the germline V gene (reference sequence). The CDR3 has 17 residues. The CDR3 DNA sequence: TGTGCCTGGAGTGTACTCCAAAGGCTAGCCCGGAACCATGAGCAGTTCTTC. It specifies CAWSVLQRLARNHEQFF.

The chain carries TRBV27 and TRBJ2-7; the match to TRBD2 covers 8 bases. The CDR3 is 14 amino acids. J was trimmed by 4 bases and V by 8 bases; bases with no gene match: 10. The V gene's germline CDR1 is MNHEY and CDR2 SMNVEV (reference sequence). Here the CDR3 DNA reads TGTGCCAGCTCGTCCAGCGGGAGAATTTACGAGCAGTACTTC. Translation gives CASSSSGRIYEQYF.